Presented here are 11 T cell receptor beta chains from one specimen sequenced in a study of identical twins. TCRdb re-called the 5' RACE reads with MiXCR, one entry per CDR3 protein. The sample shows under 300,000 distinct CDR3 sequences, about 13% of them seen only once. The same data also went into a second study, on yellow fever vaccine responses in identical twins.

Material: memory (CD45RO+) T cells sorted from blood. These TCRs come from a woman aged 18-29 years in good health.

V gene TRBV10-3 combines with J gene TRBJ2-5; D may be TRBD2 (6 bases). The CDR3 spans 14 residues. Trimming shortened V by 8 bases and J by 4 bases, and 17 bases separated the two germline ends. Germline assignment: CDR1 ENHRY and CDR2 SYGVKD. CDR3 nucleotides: TGTGCCATCCAAACATCGGGGGTAGGAGAGACCCAGTACTTC. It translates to CAIQTSGVGETQYF.

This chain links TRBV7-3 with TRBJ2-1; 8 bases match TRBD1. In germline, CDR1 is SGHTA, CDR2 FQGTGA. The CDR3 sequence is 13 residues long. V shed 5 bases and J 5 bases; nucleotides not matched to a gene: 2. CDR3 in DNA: TGTGCCAGCAGCCTGGACAGGGACAATGAGCAGTTCTTC. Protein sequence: CASSLDRDNEQFF.

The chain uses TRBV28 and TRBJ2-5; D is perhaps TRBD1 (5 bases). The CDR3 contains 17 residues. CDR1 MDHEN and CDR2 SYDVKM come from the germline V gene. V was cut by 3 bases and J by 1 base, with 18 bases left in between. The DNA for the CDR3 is TGTGCCAGCAGTTTTAATTACAGGAAAGGGGCCCAAGAGACCCAGTACTTC. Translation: CASSFNYRKGAQETQYF.

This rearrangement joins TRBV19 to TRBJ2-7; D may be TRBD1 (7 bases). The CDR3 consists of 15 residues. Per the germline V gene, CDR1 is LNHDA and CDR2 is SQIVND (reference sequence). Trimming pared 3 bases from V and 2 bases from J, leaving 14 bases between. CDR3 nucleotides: TGTGCCAGTAGTATTCCGTCCAGGGGGGCCTACGAGCAGTACTTC. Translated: CASSIPSRGAYEQYF. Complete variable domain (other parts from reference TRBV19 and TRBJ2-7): DGGITQSPKYLFRKEGQNVTLSCEQNLNHDAMYWYRQDPGQGLRLIYYSQIVNDFQKGDIAEGYSVSREKKESFPLTVTSAQKNPTAFYLCASSIPSRGAYEQYFGPGTRLTVT.

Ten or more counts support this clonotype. The chain's CDR3 is CSAAGTGNFYEQYF. CDR3 nucleotides: TGCAGTGCAGCCGGGACAGGGAACTTTTACGAGCAGTACTTC. This sequence joins TRBV20-1 and TRBJ2-7; 9 bases are a match to TRBD1. With 6 bases clipped from V and 4 bases from J, the junction kept 10 bases outside the gene matches. CDR1 is DFQATT and CDR2 is SNEGSKA in the germline V gene (reference sequence). This CDR3 comprises 14 residues.

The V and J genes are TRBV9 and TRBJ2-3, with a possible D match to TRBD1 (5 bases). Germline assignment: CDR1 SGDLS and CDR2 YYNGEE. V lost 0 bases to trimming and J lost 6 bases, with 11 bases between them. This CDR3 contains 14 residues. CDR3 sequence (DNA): TGTGCCAGCAGCGTAGAGGGGTTTTCGGATACGCAGTATTTT. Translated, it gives CASSVEGFSDTQYF.

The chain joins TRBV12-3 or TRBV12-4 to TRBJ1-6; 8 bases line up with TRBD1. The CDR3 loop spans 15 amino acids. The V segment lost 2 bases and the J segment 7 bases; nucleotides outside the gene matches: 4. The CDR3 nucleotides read TGTGCCAGCAGTTTAAACACAGGGGGGAATTCACCCCTCCACTTT. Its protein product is CASSLNTGGNSPLHF.

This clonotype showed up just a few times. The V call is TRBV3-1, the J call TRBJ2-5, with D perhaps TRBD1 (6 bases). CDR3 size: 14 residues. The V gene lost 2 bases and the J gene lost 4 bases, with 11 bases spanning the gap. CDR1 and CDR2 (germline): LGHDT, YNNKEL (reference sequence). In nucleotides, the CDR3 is TGTGCCAGCAGCCAAAATTCCAGGGGAGAGACCCAGTACTTC. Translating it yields CASSQNSRGETQYF.

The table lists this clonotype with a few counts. For the CDR3, the DNA is TGTGCCAGCAGTTTATTCGATACGCAGTATTTT. Its translation is CASSLFDTQYF. The rearrangement links TRBV28 to TRBJ2-3, with D hard to call. The CDR3 is 11 amino acids. V was shortened by 1 base and J by 6 bases, with 2 bases between the two germline ends. Germline CDR1 and CDR2: MDHEN and SYDVKM.

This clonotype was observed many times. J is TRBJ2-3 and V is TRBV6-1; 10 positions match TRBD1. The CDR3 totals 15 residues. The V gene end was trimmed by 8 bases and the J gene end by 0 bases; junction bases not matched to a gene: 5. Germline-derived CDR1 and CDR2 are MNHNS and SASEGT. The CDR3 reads CASGTGVGSTDTQYF. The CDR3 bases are TGTGCCAGCGGGACAGGGGTGGGGAGCACAGATACGCAGTATTTT.

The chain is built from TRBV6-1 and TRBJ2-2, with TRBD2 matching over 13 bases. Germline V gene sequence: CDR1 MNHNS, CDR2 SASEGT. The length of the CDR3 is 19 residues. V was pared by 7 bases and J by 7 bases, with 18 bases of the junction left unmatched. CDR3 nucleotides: TGTGCCAGCACCTCTTGGGAGGGACTAGCGGGGTTTGGTATCGGGGAGCTGTTTTTT. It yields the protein CASTSWEGLAGFGIGELFF.